These 3 T cell receptor beta chains originate from one sample sequenced in a study of CD8 T cells in Susac syndrome. RNA amounts of about 0.5 to 1 ug underwent reverse transcription with random hexamers. MiXCR was run by TCRdb on the immunoSEQ multiplex PCR reads, yielding one entry per CDR3 protein. This sample has 150,000 or so distinct CDR3 sequences, with roughly 95% found just once. Sequencing was performed on CD4+ T cells from PBMCs. The source is a human donor with Susac syndrome.

This chain uses TRBV20-1 with TRBJ2-1; tentatively, D is TRBD2 (6 bases). This CDR3 has 13 amino acids. Trimming shortened V by 6 bases and J by 7 bases, and 16 bases separated the two germline ends. Per the germline V gene, CDR1 is DFQATT and CDR2 is SNEGSKA (reference sequence). The chain's CDR3 is CSALRVAGNEQFF. The DNA for the CDR3 is TGCAGTGCCCTCAGGGTCGCGGGGAATGAGCAGTTCTTC.

V and J are TRBV5-1 and TRBJ2-2; D is possibly TRBD1 or TRBD2 (6 bases each). The germline gives CDR1 SGHRS, CDR2 YFSETQ. CDR3 length: 16 residues. The V end lost 4 bases, the J end lost 1 base, and 14 bases lay between the germline ends. The chain's CDR3 is CASSPVGGLNTGELFF. In nucleotides, the CDR3 is TGCGCCAGCAGCCCGGTCGGGGGCCTGAACACCGGGGAGCTGTTTTTT.

The chain employs TRBV29-1 and TRBJ1-1; no reliable D call. This CDR3 region has 13 residues. Looked up from germline, CDR1 is SQVTM and CDR2 is ANQGSEA. V was pared by 3 bases and J by 1 base, with 9 bases between. The CDR3 sequence is CSVDRYGNTEAFF. In DNA, the CDR3 is TGCAGCGTTGATCGCTACGGGAACACTGAAGCTTTCTTT.